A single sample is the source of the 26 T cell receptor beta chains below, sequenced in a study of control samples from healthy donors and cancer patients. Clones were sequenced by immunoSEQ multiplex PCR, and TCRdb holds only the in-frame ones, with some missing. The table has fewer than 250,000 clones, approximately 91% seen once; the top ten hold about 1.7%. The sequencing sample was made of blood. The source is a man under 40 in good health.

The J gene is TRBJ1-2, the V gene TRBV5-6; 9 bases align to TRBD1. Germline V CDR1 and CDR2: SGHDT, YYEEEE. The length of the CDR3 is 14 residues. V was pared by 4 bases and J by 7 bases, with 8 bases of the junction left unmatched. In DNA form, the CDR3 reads TGTGCCAGCAGCATCGGGACAGGGAGGGCTGGCTACACCTTC. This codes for CASSIGTGRAGYTF.

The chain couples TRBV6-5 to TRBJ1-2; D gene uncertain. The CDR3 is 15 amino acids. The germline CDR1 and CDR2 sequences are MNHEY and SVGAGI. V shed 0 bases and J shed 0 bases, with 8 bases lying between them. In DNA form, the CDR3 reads TGTGCCAGCAGTTACTCGGGCAGTTCTAACTATGGCTACACCTTC. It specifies CASSYSGSSNYGYTF.

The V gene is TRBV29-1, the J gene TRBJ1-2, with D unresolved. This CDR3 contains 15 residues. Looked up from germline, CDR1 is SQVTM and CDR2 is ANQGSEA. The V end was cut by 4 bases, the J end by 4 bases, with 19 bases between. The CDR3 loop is CSVGQQPFDPYGYTF. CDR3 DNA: TGCAGCGTTGGGCAGCAGCCGTTTGACCCCTATGGCTACACCTTC.

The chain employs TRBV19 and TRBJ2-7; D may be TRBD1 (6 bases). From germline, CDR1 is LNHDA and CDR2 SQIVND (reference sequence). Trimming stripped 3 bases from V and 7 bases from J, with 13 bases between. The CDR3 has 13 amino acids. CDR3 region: CASSIELGQEQYF. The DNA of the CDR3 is TGTGCCAGTAGTATTGAACTCGGACAGGAGCAGTACTTC.

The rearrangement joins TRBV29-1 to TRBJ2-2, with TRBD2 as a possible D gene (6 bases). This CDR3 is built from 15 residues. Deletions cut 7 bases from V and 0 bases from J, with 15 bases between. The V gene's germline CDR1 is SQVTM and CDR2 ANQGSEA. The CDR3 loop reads CSGTRDLANTGELFF. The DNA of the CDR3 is TGCAGCGGTACGCGGGACCTAGCGAACACCGGGGAGCTGTTTTTT.

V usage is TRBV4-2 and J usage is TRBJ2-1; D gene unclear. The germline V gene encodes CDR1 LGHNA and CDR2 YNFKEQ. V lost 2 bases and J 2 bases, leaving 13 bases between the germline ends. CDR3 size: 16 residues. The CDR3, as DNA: TGTGCCAGCAGCCAACACGCCCGAACGGCCTACAATGAGCAGTTCTTC. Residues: CASSQHARTAYNEQFF.

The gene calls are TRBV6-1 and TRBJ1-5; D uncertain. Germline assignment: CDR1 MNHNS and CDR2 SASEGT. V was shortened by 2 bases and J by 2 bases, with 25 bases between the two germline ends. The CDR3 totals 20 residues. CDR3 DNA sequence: TGTGCCAGCAGTGAAAGTGCCCGAATTGGACGTAGGGTCGGCAATCAGCCCCAGCATTTT. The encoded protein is CASSESARIGRRVGNQPQHF.

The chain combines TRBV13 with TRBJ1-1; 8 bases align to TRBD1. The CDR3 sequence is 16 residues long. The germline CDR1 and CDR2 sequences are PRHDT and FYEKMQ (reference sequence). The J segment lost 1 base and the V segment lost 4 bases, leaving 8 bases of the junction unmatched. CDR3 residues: CASSSPSGQENTEAFF. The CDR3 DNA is TGTGCCAGCAGCTCACCATCGGGACAGGAGAACACTGAAGCTTTCTTT. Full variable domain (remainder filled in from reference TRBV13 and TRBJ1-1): AAGVIQSPRHLIKEKRETATLKCYPIPRHDTVYWYQQGPGQDPQFLISFYEKMQSDKGSIPDRFSAQQFSDYHSELNMSSLELGDSALYFCASSSPSGQENTEAFFGQGTRLTVV.

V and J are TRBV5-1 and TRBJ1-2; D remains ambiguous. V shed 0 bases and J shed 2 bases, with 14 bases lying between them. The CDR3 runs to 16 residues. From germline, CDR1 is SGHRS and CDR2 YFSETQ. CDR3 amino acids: CASSLVLGMSNYGYTF. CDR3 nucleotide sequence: TGCGCCAGCAGCTTGGTCCTAGGGATGTCGAACTATGGCTACACCTTC.

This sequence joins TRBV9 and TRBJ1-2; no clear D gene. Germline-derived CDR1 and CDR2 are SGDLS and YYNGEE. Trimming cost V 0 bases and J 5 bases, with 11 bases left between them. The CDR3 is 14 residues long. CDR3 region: CASSVEGTGYGYTF. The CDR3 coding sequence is TGTGCCAGCAGCGTAGAGGGCACGGGGTATGGCTACACCTTC.

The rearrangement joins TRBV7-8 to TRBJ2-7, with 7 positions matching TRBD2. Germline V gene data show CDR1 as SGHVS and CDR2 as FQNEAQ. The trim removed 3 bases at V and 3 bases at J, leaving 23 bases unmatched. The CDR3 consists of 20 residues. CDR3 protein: CASSLRTRVPGVPGFYEQYF. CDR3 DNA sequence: TGTGCCAGCAGCTTGCGGACTAGAGTGCCCGGAGTGCCGGGTTTCTACGAGCAGTACTTC.

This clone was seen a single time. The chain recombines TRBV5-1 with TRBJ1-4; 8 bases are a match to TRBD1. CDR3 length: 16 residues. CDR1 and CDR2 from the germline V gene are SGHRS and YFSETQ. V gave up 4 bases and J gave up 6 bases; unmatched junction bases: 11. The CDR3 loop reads CASSQGTGGPYEKLFF. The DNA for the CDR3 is TGCGCCAGCAGCCAGGGGACAGGAGGACCCTATGAAAAACTGTTTTTT.

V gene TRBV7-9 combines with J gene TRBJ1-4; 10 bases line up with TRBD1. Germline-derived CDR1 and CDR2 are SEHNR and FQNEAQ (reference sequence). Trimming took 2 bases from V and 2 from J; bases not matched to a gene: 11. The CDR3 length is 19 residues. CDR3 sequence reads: CASSLRDRGHRGTNEKLFF. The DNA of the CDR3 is TGTGCCAGCAGCTTAAGGGACAGGGGACACCGCGGGACTAATGAAAAACTGTTTTTT.

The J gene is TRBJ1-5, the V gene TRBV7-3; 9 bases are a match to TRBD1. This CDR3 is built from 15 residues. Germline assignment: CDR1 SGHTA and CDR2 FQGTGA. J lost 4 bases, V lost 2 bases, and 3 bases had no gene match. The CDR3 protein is CASSLWTGENQPQHF. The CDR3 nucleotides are TGTGCCAGCAGCTTATGGACAGGGGAAAATCAGCCCCAGCATTTT.

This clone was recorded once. The CDR3 nucleotides read TGCAGTGCTGGGGACACAGATACGCAGTATTTT. The encoded protein is CSAGDTDTQYF. J is TRBJ2-3 and V is TRBV20-1; D gene unclear. The CDR3 consists of 11 residues. Germline V gene data show CDR1 as DFQATT and CDR2 as SNEGSKA (reference sequence). V lost 5 bases to trimming and J lost 2 bases, with 5 bases between them.

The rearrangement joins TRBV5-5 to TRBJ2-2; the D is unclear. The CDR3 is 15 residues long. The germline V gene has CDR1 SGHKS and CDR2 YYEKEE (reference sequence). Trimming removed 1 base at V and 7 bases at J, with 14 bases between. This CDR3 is CASSLSSVGNGELFF. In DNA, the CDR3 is TGTGCCAGCAGCTTGAGTTCGGTAGGGAACGGGGAGCTGTTTTTT.

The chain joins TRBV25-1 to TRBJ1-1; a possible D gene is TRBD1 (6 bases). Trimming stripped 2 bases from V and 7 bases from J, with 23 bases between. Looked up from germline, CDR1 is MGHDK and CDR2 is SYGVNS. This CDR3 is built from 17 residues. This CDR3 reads CASSENPRGRDIGEAFF. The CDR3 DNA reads TGTGCCAGCAGTGAAAACCCCCGGGGGCGCGATATCGGTGAAGCTTTCTTT.

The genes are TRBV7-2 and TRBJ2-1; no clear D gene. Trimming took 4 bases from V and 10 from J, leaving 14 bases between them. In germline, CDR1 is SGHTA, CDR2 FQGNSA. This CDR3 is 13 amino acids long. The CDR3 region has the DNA TGTGCCAGCAGCTCCCCTTGGCAAAGAGAGCAGTTCTTC. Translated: CASSSPWQREQFF.

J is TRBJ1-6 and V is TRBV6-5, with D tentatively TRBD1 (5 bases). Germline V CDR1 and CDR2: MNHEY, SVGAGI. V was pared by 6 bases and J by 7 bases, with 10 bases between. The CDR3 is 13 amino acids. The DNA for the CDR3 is TGTGCCAGCAGCCGGACACGGAATTCACCCCTCCACTTT. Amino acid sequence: CASSRTRNSPLHF.

The CDR3 DNA is TGTGCCAGCAGCCACCCCATCGGGGGGACCCAGTACTTC. It codes for CASSHPIGGTQYF. This rearrangement joins TRBV4-2 to TRBJ2-5; the D gene is possibly TRBD2 (6 bases). Trimming pared 3 bases from V and 7 bases from J, leaving 12 bases between. This CDR3 has 13 residues. Germline lookup yields CDR1 LGHNA and CDR2 YNFKEQ.

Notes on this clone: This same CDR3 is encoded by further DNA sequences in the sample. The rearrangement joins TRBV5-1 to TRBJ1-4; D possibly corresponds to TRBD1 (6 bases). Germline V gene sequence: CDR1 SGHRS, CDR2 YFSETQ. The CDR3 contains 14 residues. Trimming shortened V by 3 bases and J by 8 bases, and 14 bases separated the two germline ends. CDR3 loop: CASSSPGGGEKLFF. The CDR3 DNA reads TGCGCCAGCAGCTCCCCCGGGGGGGGCGAAAAACTGTTTTTT.

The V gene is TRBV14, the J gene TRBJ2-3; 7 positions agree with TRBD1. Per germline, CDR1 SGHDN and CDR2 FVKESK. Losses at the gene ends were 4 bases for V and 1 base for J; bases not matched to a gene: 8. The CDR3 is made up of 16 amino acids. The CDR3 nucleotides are TGTGCCAGCAGCCCTTTGGGGGACAGTGGCACAGATACGCAGTATTTT. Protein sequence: CASSPLGDSGTDTQYF.

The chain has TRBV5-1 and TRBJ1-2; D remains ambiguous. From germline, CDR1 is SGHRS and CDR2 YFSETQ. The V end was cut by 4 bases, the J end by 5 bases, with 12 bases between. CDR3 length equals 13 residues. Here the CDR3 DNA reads TGCGCCAGCAGCCTCACTTGGGAGTATGGCTACACCTTC. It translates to CASSLTWEYGYTF.

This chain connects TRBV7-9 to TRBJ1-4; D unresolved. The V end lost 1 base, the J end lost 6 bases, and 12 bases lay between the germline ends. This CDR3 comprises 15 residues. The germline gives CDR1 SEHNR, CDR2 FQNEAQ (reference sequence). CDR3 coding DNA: TGTGCCAGCAGCTTAGATTTGGGTTTTCATGAAAAACTGTTTTTT. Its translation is CASSLDLGFHEKLFF.

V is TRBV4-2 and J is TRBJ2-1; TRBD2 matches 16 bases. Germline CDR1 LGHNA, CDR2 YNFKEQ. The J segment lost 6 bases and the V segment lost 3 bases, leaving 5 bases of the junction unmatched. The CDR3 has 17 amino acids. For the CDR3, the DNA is TGTGCCAGCAGCCAGGGACTAGCGGGGGGGACTGGCAATGAGCAGTTCTTC. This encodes CASSQGLAGGTGNEQFF.

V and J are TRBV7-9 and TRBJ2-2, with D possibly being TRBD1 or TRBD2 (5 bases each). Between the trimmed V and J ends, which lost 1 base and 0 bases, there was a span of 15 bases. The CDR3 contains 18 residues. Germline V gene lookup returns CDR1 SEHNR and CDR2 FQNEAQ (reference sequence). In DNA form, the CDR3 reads TGTGCCAGCAGCTTAGGCTGGACGGGACGGGCGAACACCGGGGAGCTGTTTTTT. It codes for CASSLGWTGRANTGELFF.